The rows below give T cell receptor beta chains drawn from one sample of a study of T cells in Graves' hyperthyroidism and ophthalmopathy. TCRdb re-called the multiplex PCR reads through MiXCR, storing one row per CDR3 protein. This repertoire shows more than 650,000 distinct CDR3 sequences, around 15% found once; its top ten account for around 9.6%. The sequencing input was blood. These receptors all come from a woman under 30 with Graves' hyperthyroidism. Both conserved end residues are part of each CDR3. The D gene is left open where the match is weak. A row's size may be missing; if present it is once, few, many or a size class.

NA | NA | TRBJ1-5 | TRBV12-3/TRBV12-4 | CASSAGRTDSQPQHF | TGTGCCAGCAGTGCCGGACGGACGGACAGTCAGCCCCAGCATTTT
TRBD1 | many | TRBJ2-1 | TRBV3-1 | CASTQTGGGEQFF | TGTGCCTCAACTCAAACAGGGGGCGGGGAGCAGTTCTTC
NA | many | TRBJ1-2 | TRBV3-1 | CASSQEQGWYGYTF | TGTGCCAGCAGCCAAGAGCAGGGATGGTACGGCTACACCTTC
NA | few | TRBJ2-1 | TRBV19 | CACSIDEGGQIHEQFF | TGTGCCTGTAGTATAGATGAGGGGGGACAGATACATGAGCAGTTCTTC
TRBD2 | few | TRBJ2-7 | TRBV20-1 | CSALVGTSGYEQYF | TGCAGTGCCTTGGTTGGGACTAGCGGCTACGAGCAGTACTTC
TRBD2 | few | TRBJ2-5 | TRBV11-2 | CASSLFMASGSKTQYF | TGTGCCAGCAGCTTATTTATGGCTAGCGGGAGTAAGACCCAGTACTTC
NA | many | TRBJ2-2 | TRBV20-1 | CSARSGRSTGELFF | TGCAGTGCTAGATCTGGGCGGTCCACCGGGGAGCTGTTTTTT
NA | NA | TRBJ2-3 | TRBV7-3 | CASSLTPMGDWGTDTQYF | TGTGCCAGCAGCTTAACCCCAATGGGGGATTGGGGCACAGATACGCAGTATTTT
NA | few | TRBJ2-7 | TRBV18 | CASSPLLGGAAYEQYF | TGTGCCAGCTCACCATTACTAGGCGGGGCCGCCTACGAGCAGTACTTC
NA | few | TRBJ1-5 | TRBV6-5 | CASSYLGVDQPQHF | TGTGCCAGCAGTTATTTGGGGGTGGATCAGCCCCAGCATTTT
TRBD1 | NA | TRBJ1-6 | TRBV27 | CASRTDRANSPLHF | TGTGCCAGCAGGACAGACAGGGCAAATTCACCCCTCCACTTT
NA | NA | TRBJ2-5 | TRBV13 | CASSLWGDVETQYF | TGTGCCAGCAGCTTATGGGGGGACGTAGAGACCCAGTACTTC
NA | NA | TRBJ2-7 | TRBV7-2 | CASSLRGQTSSYEQYF | TGTGCCAGCAGCTTAAGGGGTCAGACGAGCTCCTACGAGCAGTACTTC
NA | many | TRBJ2-3 | TRBV20-1 | CSARDSYTDTQYF | TGCAGTGCTAGAGACTCATACACAGATACGCAGTATTTT
TRBD2 | few | TRBJ2-7 | TRBV29-1 | CSVSSGSHEQYF | TGCAGCGTTTCTAGCGGGAGCCACGAGCAGTACTTC
NA | few | TRBJ2-4 | TRBV20-1 | CSAAPPGDIQYF | TGCAGTGCTGCCCCCCCGGGCGACATTCAGTACTTC
TRBD2 | many | TRBJ2-2 | TRBV3-1 | CASVSGSRTGELFF | TGTGCCAGCGTTAGCGGGAGTCGCACCGGGGAGCTGTTTTTT
TRBD2 | many | TRBJ2-5 | TRBV30 | CAWSGRRLAGEKTQYF | TGTGCCTGGAGTGGAAGGAGACTAGCGGGAGAGAAGACCCAGTACTTC
TRBD1 | many | TRBJ2-1 | TRBV29-1 | CSADRGSYNEQFF | TGCAGCGCCGACAGGGGATCCTACAATGAGCAGTTCTTC